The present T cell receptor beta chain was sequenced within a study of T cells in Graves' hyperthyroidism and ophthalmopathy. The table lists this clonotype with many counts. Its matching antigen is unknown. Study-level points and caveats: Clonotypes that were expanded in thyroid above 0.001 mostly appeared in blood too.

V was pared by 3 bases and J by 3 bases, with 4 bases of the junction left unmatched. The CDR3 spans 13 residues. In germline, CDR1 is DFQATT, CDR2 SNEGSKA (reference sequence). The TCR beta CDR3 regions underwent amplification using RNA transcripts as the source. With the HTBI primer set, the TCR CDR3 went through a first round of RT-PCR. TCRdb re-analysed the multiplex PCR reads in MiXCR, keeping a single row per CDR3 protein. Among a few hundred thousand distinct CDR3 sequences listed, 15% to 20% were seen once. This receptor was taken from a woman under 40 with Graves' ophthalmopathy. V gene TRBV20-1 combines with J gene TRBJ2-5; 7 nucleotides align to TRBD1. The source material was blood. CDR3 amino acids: CSASHTGEETQYF. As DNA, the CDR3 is TGCAGTGCTAGTCACACAGGGGAAGAGACCCAGTACTTC.